This is a list of T cell receptor beta chains from one sample in a study of stem cell transplantation in POMP-related autoinflammatory disease. The table came from immunoSEQ multiplex PCR; TCRdb's copy has only in-frame clones and leaves some out. This sample has some 69,000 clones, with approximately 90% found just once. This sample comprised CD4+ T cells from PBMCs, obtained after stem cell transplantation. These receptors all stem from a human patient with POMP-related autoinflammation and immune dysregulation (PRAID). Some T cells may be the graft donor's. The CDR3 runs from the conserved cysteine through the conserved F or W. Each record gives: clone size, D gene, V gene, J gene, CDR3 protein, CDR3 DNA. The D gene is left open where the match is weak. For some rows the clone size is stated as once, few or many, or as a class when expanded; others skip it.

>-|-|TRBV12-3/TRBV12-4|TRBJ2-1
CASSSDRSEQFF
TGTGCCAGCAGTTCGGATCGTAGTGAGCAGTTCTTC
>-|-|TRBV5-1|TRBJ2-5
CASSFSMESGTQYF
TGCGCCAGCAGCTTCTCTATGGAGTCCGGGACCCAGTACTTC
>-|-|TRBV3-1/TRBV3-2|TRBJ2-1
CASSQDNRFWARVRNEQFF
TGTGCCAGCAGCCAAGATAATCGTTTTTGGGCCAGGGTCCGCAATGAGCAGTTCTTC
>-|-|TRBV4-1|TRBJ2-1
CASSQVGAGLNYNEQFF
TGCGCCAGCAGCCAAGTAGGGGCAGGATTAAACTACAATGAGCAGTTCTTC
>-|TRBD1|TRBV30|TRBJ2-2
CASQQGWPNTGELFF
TGTGCCTCCCAACAGGGGTGGCCGAACACCGGGGAGCTGTTTTTT
>few|-|TRBV5-1|TRBJ1-6
CASSLSGTLNSPLHF
TGCGCCAGCAGCTTGTCGGGGACGCTAAATTCACCCCTCCACTTT
>-|TRBD2|TRBV5-4|TRBJ2-5
CASSLVAGEQETQYF
TGTGCCAGCAGCTTGGTGGCGGGGGAACAAGAGACCCAGTACTTC
>-|-|TRBV5-6|TRBJ2-3
CASSPPQRGWSTDTQYF
TGTGCCAGCAGCCCTCCGCAAAGGGGCTGGAGCACAGATACGCAGTATTTT
>-|-|TRBV19|TRBJ1-5
CASCYDVIANQPQHF
TGTGCCAGTTGCTACGATGTCATTGCTAATCAGCCCCAGCATTTT
>-|TRBD2|TRBV2|TRBJ2-5
CASSPLLAGYLETQYF
TGTGCCAGCAGTCCGTTACTAGCGGGGTATTTGGAGACCCAGTACTTC
>-|-|TRBV19|TRBJ2-5
CASSIAGALETQYF
TGTGCCAGTAGTATAGCAGGGGCTCTTGAGACCCAGTACTTC
>-|TRBD2|TRBV19|TRBJ2-3
CASSGGRSTDTQYF
TGTGCCAGCAGCGGGGGAAGGAGCACAGATACGCAGTATTTT
>-|TRBD2|TRBV3-1/TRBV3-2|TRBJ2-7
CASSPLGLAGIGDYEQYF
TGTGCCAGCAGCCCCTTGGGACTAGCGGGGATTGGGGACTACGAGCAGTACTTC
>-|TRBD2|TRBV28|TRBJ2-7
CASSSPLTGGGAYEQYF
TGTGCCAGCAGTTCACCGTTGACGGGAGGAGGAGCTTACGAGCAGTACTTC
>-|-|TRBV7-9|TRBJ2-1
CASSPPRGNEQFF
TGTGCCAGCAGCCCTCCTCGTGGGAATGAGCAGTTCTTC
>-|-|TRBV6-2/TRBV6-3|TRBJ1-1
CASSYSLSGTANTEAFF
TGTGCCAGCAGTTACTCCCTGAGCGGGACTGCGAACACTGAAGCTTTCTTT
>-|-|TRBV4-1|TRBJ1-6
CASSQLGGNSPLHF
TGCGCCAGCAGCCAATTAGGGGGGAATTCACCCCTCCACTTT
>-|-|TRBV5-1|TRBJ2-2
CASSLRGNTGELFF
TGCGCCAGCAGCTTGAGGGGTAACACCGGGGAGCTGTTTTTT
>-|-|TRBV5-1|TRBJ2-1
CASSRGEGLYTEQFF
TGCGCCAGCAGTAGGGGGGAGGGTTTGTATACGGAGCAGTTCTTC
>-|-|TRBV6-2/TRBV6-3|TRBJ1-4
CASSLQMLNEKLFF
TGTGCCAGCAGTTTACAGATGCTCAATGAAAAACTGTTTTTT
>-|TRBD1|TRBV24-1|TRBJ2-5
CATSEPTGGVRETQYF
TGTGCCACCAGTGAGCCGACAGGGGGCGTAAGGGAGACCCAGTACTTC
>-|-|TRBV10-3|TRBJ2-2
CAISEVFQNTGELFF
TGTGCCATCAGTGAGGTTTTTCAGAACACCGGGGAGCTGTTTTTT
>-|-|TRBV19|TRBJ2-1
CASSILLSAYNEQFF
TGTGCCAGTAGTATCCTACTTAGCGCATACAATGAGCAGTTCTTC
>-|TRBD2|TRBV5-1|TRBJ2-3
CASSPGLAGGVDTQYF
TGCGCCAGCAGCCCGGGACTAGCGGGAGGGGTAGATACGCAGTATTTT
>-|-|TRBV29-1|TRBJ1-1
CSVENQGTVTEAFF
TGCAGCGTTGAGAACCAGGGAACGGTGACTGAAGCTTTCTTT
>-|TRBD2|TRBV5-4|TRBJ2-3
CASSLSGRFTDTQYF
TGTGCCAGCAGCTTGAGCGGGAGGTTTACAGATACGCAGTATTTT
>-|-|TRBV7-9|TRBJ1-4
CASSSSGRGTNEKLFF
TGTGCCAGCAGCTCGTCAGGCCGCGGAACTAATGAAAAACTGTTTTTT
>-|-|TRBV9|TRBJ2-1
CASSVMSGPYNEQFF
TGTGCCAGCAGCGTAATGTCGGGACCCTACAATGAGCAGTTCTTC
>-|-|TRBV15|TRBJ2-1
CATRSPSLSPAHNEQFF
TGTGCCACCAGGTCCCCTTCTTTATCCCCTGCCCACAATGAGCAGTTCTTC
>-|TRBD1|TRBV29-1|TRBJ2-4
CSVTTGVNIQYF
TGCAGCGTGACGACAGGGGTAAACATTCAGTACTTC
>-|TRBD2|TRBV6-5|TRBJ2-1
CASTQRGFSYNEQFF
TGTGCCAGCACCCAGCGGGGGTTCTCCTACAATGAGCAGTTCTTC
>-|TRBD1|TRBV18|TRBJ2-5
CASSTGGTQYF
TGTGCCAGCTCGACAGGGGGAACCCAGTACTTC
>medium-sized|-|TRBV18|TRBJ2-2
CASSPEVFNTGELFF
TGTGCCAGCTCACCCGAGGTTTTTAACACCGGGGAGCTGTTTTTT
>-|TRBD1|TRBV18|TRBJ2-3
CATLDRSTDTQYF
TGTGCCACCTTGGACAGGAGCACAGATACGCAGTATTTT